This passage covers 23 T cell receptor beta chains from one sample sequenced in a study of low-dose radiotherapy and immunotherapy resistance in tumors. Primers used for first-strand cDNA, a TRAV- and TRBV-specific set, covered both alpha and beta chains. An approximately 19-cycle PCR with a constant-region primer and V-primer adapter amplified TCRs. TCRdb independently ran MiXCR on the reads; one entry per CDR3 protein. The sample lists 35,000 to 50,000 distinct CDR3 sequences; around 30% were seen once. The time point was: before trial treatment. The sequences come from PBMCs, collected before treatment. These receptors originate from a male donor with gallbladder cancer.

The chain uses TRBV6-1 and TRBJ2-7, with 9 bases that match TRBD2. The CDR3 spans 14 residues. Losses at the gene ends were 6 bases for V and 0 bases for J; bases not matched to a gene: 3. Germline V lookup: CDR1 MNHNS, CDR2 SASEGT. CDR3 coding DNA: TGTGCCAGCAGGAGGACTAGCGTCTCCTACGAGCAGTACTTC. Translated, it gives CASRRTSVSYEQYF.

By share of the sample, this clonotype is medium-sized. This chain links TRBV5-1 with TRBJ2-2; D ambiguous. CDR1 and CDR2 from the germline V gene are SGHRS and YFSETQ. V lost 2 bases to trimming and J lost 0 bases, with 8 bases between them. The CDR3 covers 15 residues. The CDR3 is CASSFRVPNTGELFF. In nucleotides, the CDR3 is TGCGCCAGCAGCTTTCGGGTGCCGAACACCGGGGAGCTGTTTTTT.

This clonotype was seen at least ten times. The chain joins TRBV18 to TRBJ1-5; possible D gene TRBD1, 5 bases. V lost 3 bases and J lost 6, with 12 bases in between. The germline gives CDR1 KGHSH, CDR2 LQKENI. The CDR3 extends over 14 amino acids. CDR3 protein: CASSPPTGTQPQHF. The CDR3, as DNA: TGTGCCAGCTCACCCCCGACGGGGACTCAGCCCCAGCATTTT.

In the case of this clonotype: A read error is likely here: a far larger clone is one base away. V gene TRBV11-2 combines with J gene TRBJ2-1, with 9 bases that match TRBD2. The CDR3 spans 14 residues. Trimming at V came to 0 bases and at J to 13 bases, leaving 7 bases not matched to a gene. Germline values: CDR1 SGHAT, CDR2 FQNNGV. The CDR3 here is CASSLEAGGESQFF. CDR3 sequence (DNA): TGTGCCAGCAGCTTAGAAGCGGGAGGCGAATCCCAGTTCTTC.

About this clonotype itself: This likely reflects a read error, since a far larger clone is one base away. The chain joins TRBV7-2 to TRBJ2-1; tentatively, D is TRBD2 (6 bases). Looked up from germline, CDR1 is SGHTA and CDR2 is FQGNSA. CDR3 size: 16 residues. The germline V and J ends were trimmed by 5 bases and 1 base, with 15 bases remaining between them. The CDR3 sequence is CASSVLGGKSYNEQFF. The CDR3, as DNA: TGTGCCAGCAGCGTCCTTGGAGGGAAATCCTACAATGAGCAGTTCTTC.

This rearrangement joins TRBV24-1 to TRBJ2-7; D is perhaps TRBD2 (6 bases). CDR1 is KGHDR and CDR2 is SFDVKD in the germline V gene. Trimming cost V 4 bases and J 5 bases, with 20 bases left between them. This CDR3 has 16 amino acids. The CDR3 loop is CATSESSGLGINEQYF. CDR3 DNA: TGTGCCACCAGTGAGTCCTCGGGACTTGGTATCAACGAGCAGTACTTC.

This clonotype appeared once. The chain employs TRBV4-2 and TRBJ2-1; the D gene could be TRBD1 or TRBD2 (5 bases each). This CDR3 contains 14 residues. V was cut by 6 bases and J by 4 bases, with 13 bases left in between. CDR1 and CDR2 (germline): LGHNA, YNFKEQ. The CDR3 here is CASRSRAGYNEQFF. In nucleotides, the CDR3 is TGTGCCAGCAGATCGCGGGCAGGGTACAATGAGCAGTTCTTC.

There are a few counts of this clonotype. The gene calls are TRBV7-3 and TRBJ2-2, with unresolved D. V lost 6 bases and J 8 bases, leaving 19 bases between the germline ends. This CDR3 has 15 residues. The germline CDR1 and CDR2 sequences are SGHTA and FQGTGA. CDR3 residues: CASSYLGPSGGELFF. The CDR3 nucleotides read TGTGCCAGCAGTTATCTCGGACCCTCGGGTGGGGAGCTGTTTTTT.

By its share, this clonotype is medium-sized. The V and J genes are TRBV5-4 and TRBJ1-2; D ambiguous. V dropped 7 bases and J dropped 7 bases, with 14 bases sitting between them. Germline-derived CDR1 and CDR2 are SGHNT and YYREEE (reference sequence). This CDR3 spans 12 amino acids. In DNA form, the CDR3 reads TGTGCCAGCGGCCAAGGCCAGTCTGGCTACACCTTC. This gives the protein CASGQGQSGYTF.

This clonotype was counted at least ten times. The CDR3 loop is CASSLSMRGGRDEQFF. The CDR3 nucleotides read TGTGCCAGCAGCTTATCCATGCGGGGGGGAAGGGATGAGCAGTTCTTC. The V and J genes are TRBV7-2 and TRBJ2-1; 9 bases line up with TRBD2. The CDR3 runs to 16 residues. CDR1 and CDR2 (germline): SGHTA, FQGNSA. With 2 bases clipped from V and 8 bases from J, the junction kept 10 bases outside the gene matches.

This CDR3 is CASSFGGEWGYNEQFF. The CDR3 bases are TGTGCCAGCAGCTTCGGAGGCGAATGGGGCTACAATGAGCAGTTCTTC. The chain is built from TRBV11-1 and TRBJ2-1, with D perhaps matching TRBD2 (5 bases). The CDR3 has 16 residues. Per germline, CDR1 SGHAT and CDR2 FQDESV (reference sequence). V was pared by 3 bases and J by 3 bases, with 15 bases between.

This clonotype was found a few times. The J gene is TRBJ2-7, the V gene TRBV3-1; D is unresolved. V lost 2 bases and J lost 0, with 11 bases in between. This CDR3 is 15 amino acids long. Germline lookup yields CDR1 LGHDT and CDR2 YNNKEL (reference sequence). CDR3 loop: CASSQLPTGSYEQYF. CDR3 bases: TGTGCCAGCAGCCAATTACCCACGGGCTCCTACGAGCAGTACTTC.

This clonotype was seen repeatedly, ten times or more. The CDR3 region has the DNA TGTGCCTGGGGAATAACGGGGGTCAGGTCTGCTGAAGCTTTCTTT. Amino acids: CAWGITGVRSAEAFF. The chain joins TRBV30 to TRBJ1-1; D perhaps matches TRBD1 (5 bases). CDR1 and CDR2 from the germline V gene are GTSNPN and SVGIG (reference sequence). V lost 5 bases and J lost 6, with 22 bases in between. This CDR3 is built from 15 residues.

On this clonotype itself: A far bigger clonotype differs at one base, so this is likely a read error. This chain connects TRBV5-6 to TRBJ2-5; D may match TRBD1 or TRBD2 (5 bases each). The CDR3 totals 15 residues. Germline V gives CDR1 SGHDT, CDR2 YYEEEE. V was pared by 0 bases and J by 11 bases, with 20 bases between. CDR3 DNA: TGTGCCAGCAGCTTGGGTGGGGGAGCCTACAATGAGCAGTACTTC. Translation gives CASSLGGGAYNEQYF.

V usage is TRBV7-2 and J usage is TRBJ2-1, with D uncertain. Looked up from germline, CDR1 is SGHTA and CDR2 is FQGNSA. V lost 3 bases and J 3 bases, leaving 12 bases between the germline ends. The CDR3 has 15 residues. CDR3 sequence: CASSFGSSFYNEQFF. The CDR3 nucleotides read TGTGCCAGCAGCTTCGGGTCTTCATTCTACAATGAGCAGTTCTTC.

To note about this clonotype: A read error likely explains this, since a far larger clone differs by one base. The V gene is TRBV28, the J gene TRBJ2-1, with D unclear. Trimming pared 7 bases from V and 10 bases from J, leaving 14 bases between. The CDR3 is made up of 12 amino acids. CDR1 and CDR2 from the germline V gene are MDHEN and SYDVKM. The CDR3: CASTLSPREQFF. The CDR3 DNA follows: TGTGCCAGCACCCTATCCCCCCGGGAGCAGTTCTTC.

This chain uses TRBV29-1 with TRBJ2-7; TRBD2 matches 8 bases. With V trimmed by 6 bases and J by 0 bases, 10 bases remained unmatched. The CDR3 spans 15 residues. Germline CDR1 SQVTM, CDR2 ANQGSEA. CDR3 sequence reads: CSVITGTRGSYEQYF. Here the CDR3 DNA reads TGCAGCGTAATAACCGGGACTAGGGGCTCCTACGAGCAGTACTTC.

This clonotype occurred many times. The chain is built from TRBV7-2 and TRBJ2-3; possibly TRBD2 for D (6 bases). This CDR3 is 15 amino acids long. The germline CDR1 and CDR2 sequences are SGHTA and FQGNSA. Trimming stripped 5 bases from V and 4 bases from J, with 16 bases between. The CDR3 DNA sequence: TGTGCCAGCAGCACCGGAGGGCGGGGCCCAGATACGCAGTATTTT. Its protein is CASSTGGRGPDTQYF.

Of note for this clonotype: Just one base apart from a much larger clone, this may be a read error. V usage is TRBV9 and J usage is TRBJ2-5, with 7 bases that match TRBD2. Germline CDR1 and CDR2: SGDLS and YYNGEE. The CDR3 is 16 amino acids. Written as DNA, the CDR3 is TGTGCCAGCAGCGTAGGTGCTAGCGGAGGCCAAGAGACCGAGTACTTC. As protein: CASSVGASGGQETEYF. Full variable domain (outside the CDR3, taken from reference TRBV9 and TRBJ2-5): DSGVTQTPKHLITATGQRVTLRCSPRSGDLSVYWYQQSLDQGLQFLIQYYNGEERAKGNILERFSAQQFPDLHSELNLSSLELGDSALYFCASSVGASGGQETEYFGPGTRLLVL.

This clonotype was seen many times. The CDR3: CASSHISWDNEQFF. CDR3 sequence (DNA): TGCGCCAGCAGTCATATATCCTGGGACAATGAGCAGTTCTTC. The chain joins TRBV23-1 to TRBJ2-1, with D unresolved. TRBV23-1 counts as an open reading frame of uncertain function. V was shortened by 3 bases and J by 5 bases, with 11 bases between the two germline ends. The CDR3 runs 14 residues.

This clonotype was detected many times. The CDR3 bases are TGTGCCAGTAGTCCTCGGACAGGGGAGACCGGGGAGCTGTTTTTT. Its protein is CASSPRTGETGELFF. The J gene is TRBJ2-2, the V gene TRBV19; 9 bases line up with TRBD1. The CDR3 runs 15 residues. J was trimmed by 5 bases and V by 5 bases; bases with no gene match: 6. CDR1 LNHDA and CDR2 SQIVND come from the germline V gene (reference sequence).

This clonotype has ten or more counts. This rearrangement joins TRBV2 to TRBJ1-5; D is unclear. This CDR3 has 14 residues. Germline CDR1 SNHLY, CDR2 FYNNEI. V lost 4 bases and J lost 3, with 10 bases in between. The CDR3 protein is CASSGMGNNQPQHF. For the CDR3, the DNA is TGTGCCAGCAGTGGGATGGGGAACAATCAGCCCCAGCATTTT. The variable domain in full, with the rest retrieved from reference TRBV2 and TRBJ1-5, is EPEVTQTPSHQVTQMGQEVILRCVPISNHLYFYWYRQILGQKVEFLVSFYNNEISEKSEIFDDQFSVERPDGSNFTLKIRSTKLEDSAMYFCASSGMGNNQPQHFGDGTRLSIL.

The rearrangement joins TRBV4-3 to TRBJ2-2; D is uncertain. The length of the CDR3 is 14 residues. CDR1 and CDR2 from the germline V gene are LGHNA and YSLEER. Trimming removed 1 base from V and 4 bases from J, with 7 bases in between. The CDR3 sequence is CASSQAIATGELFF. In DNA, the CDR3 is TGCGCCAGCAGCCAAGCGATCGCCACCGGGGAGCTGTTTTTT.